Shown below are 27 T cell receptor beta chains from a single sample sequenced in a study of T cell clones after liver transplantation. Using immunoSEQ multiplex PCR, the repertoire was profiled, and TCRdb retains in-frame clones only, with some absent. The repertoire holds around 43,000 clones, with about 82% as singletons. The sample here was CD4+ T cells from blood, taken 24 months after liver transplant. All receptors come from a human patient who received a liver transplant. Certain T cells may be donor cells from the graft.

V usage is TRBV27 and J usage is TRBJ2-7, with TRBD1 as a possible D gene (6 bases). The V gene's germline CDR1 is MNHEY and CDR2 SMNVEV (reference sequence). This CDR3 has 16 residues. Trimming cost V 3 bases and J 2 bases, with 17 bases left between them. CDR3 loop: CASSFGQGRLPYEQYF. CDR3 sequence (DNA): TGTGCCAGCAGTTTTGGCCAGGGGCGACTTCCCTACGAGCAGTACTTC.

The V and J genes are TRBV6-1 and TRBJ1-5; 7 nucleotides agree with TRBD1. The CDR3 has 14 amino acids. Unmatched junction bases numbered 6, after V lost 3 bases and J lost 7 bases. Germline V gene sequence: CDR1 MNHNS, CDR2 SASEGT. DNA for the CDR3: TGTGCCAGCAGTGAGAGACAGGGCTTCCAGCCCCAGCATTTT. This translates into CASSERQGFQPQHF.

The V gene is TRBV19, the J gene TRBJ2-4; D possibly corresponds to TRBD1 (6 bases). The length of the CDR3 is 20 residues. Germline-derived CDR1 and CDR2 are LNHDA and SQIVND (reference sequence). V lost 1 base and J 0 bases, leaving 22 bases between the germline ends. The CDR3 DNA reads as TGTGCCAGTAGTATAGGAAATTCGAGACAGGCGGCTCTAGCCAAAAACATTCAGTACTTC. Translation gives CASSIGNSRQAALAKNIQYF.

In this sample, this clone turned up a few times. The rearrangement links TRBV5-5 to TRBJ2-7, with D perhaps matching TRBD1 (6 bases). The V gene's germline CDR1 is SGHKS and CDR2 YYEKEE (reference sequence). CDR3 length: 13 amino acids. V lost 4 bases to trimming and J lost 6 bases, with 14 bases between them. The CDR3 protein is CASSATGSGEQYF. CDR3 nucleotide sequence: TGTGCCAGCAGCGCTACAGGGTCTGGCGAGCAGTACTTC.

J is TRBJ2-5 and V is TRBV13; the match to TRBD2 covers 9 bases. The V segment lost 2 bases and the J segment 4 bases; nucleotides outside the gene matches: 17. Germline values: CDR1 PRHDT, CDR2 FYEKMQ (reference sequence). The CDR3 has 19 amino acids. The CDR3 reads CASSLRLAARARRGETQYF. CDR3 bases: TGTGCCAGCAGCTTAAGACTAGCGGCCCGAGCACGGAGAGGAGAGACCCAGTACTTC.

This clone appeared a few times. The genes are TRBV5-4 and TRBJ2-2; TRBD2 is a possible D gene (6 bases). Germline lookup yields CDR1 SGHNT and CDR2 YYREEE (reference sequence). Trimming took 4 bases from V and 1 from J, leaving 14 bases between them. The CDR3 sequence is 16 residues long. In nucleotides, the CDR3 is TGTGCCAGCAGCCTCGGAGGGCGATTGAACACCGGGGAGCTGTTTTTT. This translates into CASSLGGRLNTGELFF.

The CDR3 reads CASSGDREETQYF. The CDR3 coding sequence is TGTGCCAGCAGTGGGGACAGGGAAGAGACCCAGTACTTC. The gene calls are TRBV2 and TRBJ2-5, with 9 bases matching TRBD1. The trim removed 4 bases at V and 3 bases at J, leaving 0 bases unmatched. Germline CDR1 is SNHLY and CDR2 is FYNNEI. There are 13 residues in the CDR3.

The chain uses TRBV7-9 and TRBJ2-2, with D perhaps TRBD1 or TRBD2 (5 bases each). The germline V and J ends were trimmed by 3 bases and 6 bases, with 11 bases remaining between them. The CDR3 runs 14 residues. The V gene's germline CDR1 is SEHNR and CDR2 FQNEAQ (reference sequence). CDR3 DNA: TGTGCCAGCAGCTTCGCTAGCAGGGCCGGGGAGCTGTTTTTT. Its protein is CASSFASRAGELFF.

The chain uses TRBV30 and TRBJ2-7; TRBD2 is a possible D gene (5 bases). V was clipped by 2 bases and J by 6 bases, with 11 bases between them. CDR1 GTSNPN and CDR2 SVGIG come from the germline V gene (reference sequence). CDR3 size: 12 residues. The CDR3 DNA follows: TGTGCCTGGAGTAAACAAGGAGGCGAGCAGTACTTC. Protein sequence: CAWSKQGGEQYF. Using reference TRBV30 and TRBJ2-7 for the parts outside the CDR3, the full variable domain is SQTIHQWPATLVQPVGSPLSLECTVEGTSNPNLYWYRQAAGRGLQLLFYSVGIGQISSEVPQNLSASRPQDRQFILSSKKLLLSDSGFYLCAWSKQGGEQYFGPGTRLTVT.

The chain uses TRBV6-5 and TRBJ2-1; TRBD2 aligns across 8 bases. CDR1 and CDR2 (germline): MNHEY, SVGAGI. V lost 6 bases and J lost 6; bases outside the gene matches: 7. This CDR3 spans 14 amino acids. The CDR3 coding sequence is TGTGCCAGCAGCCCCTCCCGGGGGGGCAATGAGCAGTTCTTC. Amino acid sequence: CASSPSRGGNEQFF.

This clone appeared a single time. The chain carries TRBV7-2 and TRBJ2-3; maybe TRBD1 (5 bases). This CDR3 region has 14 residues. V lost 5 bases and J lost 1, with 10 bases in between. Germline loops: CDR1 SGHTA, CDR2 FQGNSA. CDR3 in DNA: TGTGCCAGCAGCGCTCTAGGGGGCACAGATACGCAGTATTTT. As protein: CASSALGGTDTQYF.

V and J are TRBV12-5 and TRBJ2-1, with 9 bases fitting TRBD1. The V gene end was trimmed by 0 bases and the J gene end by 8 bases; junction bases not matched to a gene: 8. The CDR3 totals 16 residues. The germline gives CDR1 LGHNT, CDR2 FRNRAP. The CDR3 protein is CASGLVGTGTVDEQFF. For the CDR3, the DNA is TGTGCTAGTGGTTTGGTAGGGACAGGGACGGTTGATGAGCAGTTCTTC.

This clone turned up a few times. Written as DNA, the CDR3 is TGTGCCAGCAAGGCCGGAAACACCATATATTTT. It specifies CASKAGNTIYF. The chain carries TRBV6-6 and TRBJ1-3; D not certain. This CDR3 is 11 amino acids long. Trimming removed 7 bases at V and 4 bases at J, with 5 bases between. The germline V gene has CDR1 MNHNY and CDR2 SVGAGI (reference sequence).

The V gene is TRBV7-3, the J gene TRBJ1-1; D is possibly TRBD1 (5 bases). This CDR3 has 15 amino acids. The germline V gene encodes CDR1 SGHTA and CDR2 FQGTGA. V gave up 0 bases and J gave up 1 base, with 9 bases separating them. The CDR3 spells CASSLTAGTNTEAFF. CDR3 DNA: TGTGCCAGCAGCTTAACAGCCGGGACGAACACTGAAGCTTTCTTT.

This clone was seen just once. The rearrangement joins TRBV9 to TRBJ2-1; 7 bases are shared with TRBD2. This CDR3 is 15 amino acids long. Unmatched junction bases numbered 5, after V lost 3 bases and J lost 2 bases. Germline values: CDR1 SGDLS, CDR2 YYNGEE. CDR3 DNA: TGTGCCAGCAGCGGGCAGCGGGGCCCCTACAATGAGCAGTTCTTC. It translates to CASSGQRGPYNEQFF.

The rearrangement links TRBV29-1 to TRBJ1-1; D is ambiguous. Trimming pared 3 bases from V and 5 bases from J, leaving 7 bases between. Looked up from germline, CDR1 is SQVTM and CDR2 is ANQGSEA. This CDR3 has 11 residues. The CDR3 reads CSVDGSTEAFF. Written as DNA, the CDR3 is TGCAGCGTTGACGGGAGTACTGAAGCTTTCTTT.

The chain is built from TRBV7-2 and TRBJ1-1; D may be TRBD1 (6 bases). Germline loops: CDR1 SGHTA, CDR2 FQGNSA. Between the trimmed V and J ends, which lost 5 bases and 5 bases, there was a span of 15 bases. CDR3 length equals 14 residues. CDR3 in amino acids: CASSTWTALTEAFF. CDR3 sequence (DNA): TGTGCCAGCAGCACTTGGACAGCGCTAACTGAAGCTTTCTTT.

The rearrangement links TRBV30 to TRBJ1-3; D gene uncertain. The germline V gene encodes CDR1 GTSNPN and CDR2 SVGIG (reference sequence). The length of the CDR3 is 14 residues. V dropped 1 base and J dropped 0 bases, with 7 bases sitting between them. This chain's CDR3 is CAWSGTYSGNTIYF. The DNA of the CDR3 is TGTGCCTGGAGTGGTACGTACTCTGGAAACACCATATATTTT.

The chain employs TRBV19 and TRBJ1-2, with 7 bases that match TRBD1. The J segment lost 1 base and the V segment lost 1 base, leaving 3 bases of the junction unmatched. The CDR3 length is 15 residues. In germline, CDR1 is LNHDA, CDR2 SQIVND (reference sequence). The CDR3 DNA reads TGTGCCAGTAGTATAGTACAGGGGCTTAACTATGGCTACACCTTC. As protein: CASSIVQGLNYGYTF.

V gene TRBV5-4 combines with J gene TRBJ2-2; D could derive from TRBD1 or TRBD2 (5 bases each). Per germline, CDR1 SGHNT and CDR2 YYREEE (reference sequence). V dropped 3 bases and J dropped 6 bases, with 12 bases sitting between them. CDR3 length: 14 residues. The CDR3: CASSSKRGPGELFF. In DNA, the CDR3 is TGTGCCAGCAGCTCTAAGAGGGGCCCCGGGGAGCTGTTTTTT.

The chain combines TRBV4-2 with TRBJ1-1, with 8 positions matching TRBD1. The J segment lost 4 bases and the V segment lost 5 bases, leaving 9 bases of the junction unmatched. The CDR3 totals 15 residues. The V gene's germline CDR1 is LGHNA and CDR2 YNFKEQ. The CDR3: CASSIRTGKPTEAFF. The CDR3 DNA sequence: TGTGCCAGCAGCATTCGGACAGGGAAGCCCACTGAAGCTTTCTTT.

V gene TRBV11-2 combines with J gene TRBJ1-5; D remains ambiguous. Per the germline V gene, CDR1 is SGHAT and CDR2 is FQNNGV. The germline V and J ends were trimmed by 1 base and 1 base, with 8 bases remaining between them. The CDR3 loop spans 15 amino acids. The CDR3 DNA is TGTGCCAGCAGCTTAGCAGGCAGAAGCAATCAGCCCCAGCATTTT. It codes for CASSLAGRSNQPQHF.

The chain carries TRBV5-1 and TRBJ2-7; D not certain. The germline V gene encodes CDR1 SGHRS and CDR2 YFSETQ. V gave up 2 bases and J gave up 4 bases, with 7 bases separating them. CDR3 length: 12 residues. The CDR3 here is CASSLTNYEQYF. The CDR3 DNA reads as TGCGCCAGCAGCTTAACCAATTACGAGCAGTACTTC.

The rearrangement joins TRBV6-1 to TRBJ2-1; D is perhaps TRBD2 (6 bases). The ends were cut back, 5 bases at V and 0 bases at J, with 17 bases in the middle. This CDR3 comprises 17 residues. Germline assignment: CDR1 MNHNS and CDR2 SASEGT. In nucleotides, the CDR3 is TGTGCCAGCAGTCAAGGACCCCTCGGGGGCTCCTACAATGAGCAGTTCTTC. This encodes CASSQGPLGGSYNEQFF.

This chain connects TRBV20-1 to TRBJ1-1, with a tentative D call TRBD1 (6 bases). Per the germline V gene, CDR1 is DFQATT and CDR2 is SNEGSKA (reference sequence). The CDR3 runs 11 residues. Trimming shortened V by 3 bases and J by 10 bases, and 12 bases separated the two germline ends. CDR3: CSARITRGAFF. The CDR3 DNA follows: TGCAGTGCTAGGATCACCAGGGGAGCTTTCTTT.

The J gene is TRBJ1-2, the V gene TRBV18, with 7 positions matching TRBD1. V shed 2 bases and J 5 bases; nucleotides not matched to a gene: 11. Germline V gene data show CDR1 as KGHSH and CDR2 as LQKENI. This CDR3 is 16 amino acids long. As DNA, the CDR3 is TGTGCCAGCTCACCAGTTGGTGCCGACAGGGCTTATGGCTACACCTTC. This gives the protein CASSPVGADRAYGYTF. The entire variable domain, with the rest obtained from reference TRBV18 and TRBJ1-2, is as follows: NAGVMQNPRHLVRRRGQEARLRCSPMKGHSHVYWYRQLPEEGLKFMVYLQKENIIDESGMPKERFSAEFPKEGPSILRIQQVVRGDSAAYFCASSPVGADRAYGYTFGSGTRLTVV.

CDR3 sequence (DNA): TGCGCCAGCGGAATGGGGTCCGGGAACGGGGACATTCAGTACTTC. Translated: CASGMGSGNGDIQYF. The V call is TRBV5-1, the J call TRBJ2-4; maybe TRBD2 (5 bases). Germline V gene lookup returns CDR1 SGHRS and CDR2 YFSETQ. This CDR3 comprises 15 residues. Trimming left V 7 bases short and J 8 bases short, with 22 bases between.